Each of the 21 T cell receptor beta chains below was sequenced from the same sample in a study of regulatory T cells in long-lasting Graves disease. For TCR beta, libraries came from iRepertoire HTBI primers and Arm-PCR of CDR3 regions. TCRdb reprocessed the multiplex PCR reads with MiXCR, giving one entry per CDR3 protein. The data hold a few hundred thousand distinct CDR3 sequences, with about 17% observed a single time. Time point given: newly diagnosed GD, antithyroid drugs for less than 3 months. Isolated PBMC RNA provided the starting material for the TCR library. This same sample was also part of a study on T cells in Graves' hyperthyroidism and ophthalmopathy.

Here the sequenced sample was peripheral blood mononuclear cells (PBMCs), taken at new diagnosis, from a patient treated with antithyroid drugs. These TCRs come from a woman between 18 and 29 years old with Graves disease.

This clonotype was seen ten or more times. The V and J genes are TRBV5-1 and TRBJ1-2; 8 bases are shared with TRBD1. The CDR3 covers 12 residues. V shed 5 bases and J 4 bases; nucleotides not matched to a gene: 1. Germline CDR1 is SGHRS and CDR2 is YFSETQ. CDR3 nucleotide sequence: TGCGCCAGCAGAACAGGGGGCTATGGCTACACCTTC. Translated, it gives CASRTGGYGYTF.

This clonotype showed up many times. This chain uses TRBV6-1 with TRBJ1-5; 7 nucleotides agree with TRBD1. Per the germline V gene, CDR1 is MNHNS and CDR2 is SASEGT. CDR3 length: 13 amino acids. Trimming cost V 8 bases and J 4 bases; bases outside gene matches: 5. The CDR3 region is CASLQGNNQPQHF. Written as DNA, the CDR3 is TGTGCCAGCTTACAGGGGAATAATCAGCCCCAGCATTTT.

This chain links TRBV4-2 with TRBJ2-1; perhaps TRBD2 as D (6 bases). The J call may be in error: the DNA end matches TRBJ2-5 better. CDR1 is LGHNA, CDR2 YNFKEQ, per germline. This CDR3 has 15 residues. Here the CDR3 DNA reads TGTGCCAGCAGCCAAGTCGGGGCCGCGGGGGAGACCCAGTACTTC. This translates into CASSQVGAAGETQYF.

This clonotype was recorded many times. V is TRBV25-1 and J is TRBJ2-5; D could derive from TRBD1 or TRBD2 (5 bases each). This CDR3 region has 16 residues. In germline, CDR1 is MGHDK, CDR2 SYGVNS. Trimming removed 1 base from V and 5 bases from J, with 17 bases in between. CDR3 region: CASSESSAGRAETQYF. CDR3 sequence (DNA): TGTGCCAGCAGTGAATCATCCGCAGGGCGGGCCGAGACCCAGTACTTC. Full variable domain (rest looked up from reference TRBV25-1 and TRBJ2-5): EADIYQTPRYLVIGTGKKITLECSQTMGHDKMYWYQQDPGMELHLIHYSYGVNSTEKGDLSSESTVSRIRTEHFPLTLESARPSHTSQYLCASSESSAGRAETQYFGPGTRLLVL.

In this sample, this clonotype turned up many times. The chain uses TRBV6-1 and TRBJ2-2, with D perhaps TRBD1 or TRBD2 (5 bases each). This CDR3 contains 13 residues. The germline gives CDR1 MNHNS, CDR2 SASEGT. The ends were cut back, 6 bases at V and 9 bases at J, with 14 bases in the middle. CDR3 bases: TGTGCCAGCAGCAGGGCCGGGGAGCGGGAGCTGTTTTTT. It translates to CASSRAGERELFF.

This clonotype came up once. A far bigger clonotype differs at one base, so this is likely a read error. This chain connects TRBV3-1 to TRBJ1-1; 9 nucleotides match TRBD1. The CDR3 length is 15 residues. From germline, CDR1 is LGHDT and CDR2 YNNKEL (reference sequence). The DNA of the CDR3 is TGTGCCAGCTCACCCCGGGACAGGGAGGGCACTGAAGCTTCCTTT. Its translation: CASSPRDREGTEASF.

In this sample, this clonotype turned up many times. J is TRBJ2-1 and V is TRBV4-2; D assignment may be TRBD1 or TRBD2 (6 bases each). Germline V gives CDR1 LGHNA, CDR2 YNFKEQ. V was cut by 0 bases and J by 8 bases, with 17 bases left in between. The CDR3 runs to 16 residues. The CDR3 DNA reads TGTGCCAGCAGCCAAGACGGGGGCGGGGTCACCGATGAGCAGTTCTTC. It specifies CASSQDGGGVTDEQFF.

Many counts were recorded for this clonotype. The chain carries TRBV3-1 and TRBJ2-1; 10 bases fit TRBD2. This CDR3 has 15 amino acids. CDR1 is LGHDT and CDR2 is YNNKEL in the germline V gene (reference sequence). Unmatched junction bases numbered 4, after V lost 2 bases and J lost 6 bases. CDR3 nucleotide sequence: TGTGCCAGCAGCCAACTAGCGGGAGTTCCCAATGAGCAGTTCTTC. This codes for CASSQLAGVPNEQFF.

Many counts were recorded for this clonotype. The chain couples TRBV6-1 to TRBJ1-6; TRBD1 aligns across 7 bases. Trimming at V came to 6 bases and at J to 7 bases, leaving 9 bases not matched to a gene. Per the germline V gene, CDR1 is MNHNS and CDR2 is SASEGT. The CDR3 contains 15 residues. For the CDR3, the DNA is TGTGCCAGCAGCCGCGGGGGACAGAGAAATTCACCCCTCCACTTT. As protein: CASSRGGQRNSPLHF.

This clonotype was seen a handful of times. The CDR3 region has the DNA TGCGCCAGCACCATAGGGAGGACTGAAGCTTTCTTT. It encodes CASTIGRTEAFF. The chain is built from TRBV10-2 and TRBJ1-1; D not resolved. The V end lost 7 bases, the J end lost 5 bases, and 11 bases lay between the germline ends. In germline, CDR1 is WSHSY, CDR2 SAAADI. The CDR3 length is 12 residues.

This clonotype was picked up many times. This chain joins TRBV5-1 and TRBJ2-3, with TRBD2 matching over 7 bases. The CDR3 is made up of 18 amino acids. Germline CDR1 reads SGHRS; CDR2 reads YFSETQ. V trimming: 4 bases; J trimming: 2 bases; junction bases outside the gene matches: 16. This CDR3 is CASSVAATWGGLTDTQYF. CDR3 sequence (DNA): TGCGCCAGCAGCGTGGCAGCTACCTGGGGGGGTCTCACAGATACGCAGTATTTT.

This clonotype was detected ten times or more. The chain has TRBV7-2 and TRBJ2-1; 13 bases map to TRBD2. CDR1 is SGHTA and CDR2 is FQGNSA in the germline V gene. The CDR3 spans 15 residues. V gave up 4 bases and J gave up 6 bases; unmatched junction bases: 3. CDR3 loop: CASSWTSGSGNEQFF. In nucleotides, the CDR3 is TGTGCCAGCAGCTGGACTAGCGGGAGCGGCAATGAGCAGTTCTTC.

The table lists this clonotype with a few counts. The chain has TRBV5-1 and TRBJ1-4, with TRBD1 matching 9 bases. The CDR3 totals 15 residues. After removal of 4 bases from V and 7 bases from J, the junction contained 8 bases not matched to a gene. The germline V gene has CDR1 SGHRS and CDR2 YFSETQ. The CDR3 is CASSPVDRGGEKLFF. CDR3 nucleotide sequence: TGCGCCAGCAGCCCGGTGGACAGGGGTGGTGAAAAACTGTTTTTT.

The gene calls are TRBV29-1 and TRBJ2-7; D not certain. Trimming left V 2 bases short and J 2 bases short, with 7 bases between. CDR3 length equals 12 residues. From germline, CDR1 is SQVTM and CDR2 ANQGSEA. This CDR3 is CSVETDAYEQYF. The CDR3 nucleotides read TGCAGCGTTGAAACAGACGCCTACGAGCAGTACTTC.

Ten or more counts support this clonotype. The chain uses TRBV19 and TRBJ2-7, with a weak D call TRBD2 (6 bases). The CDR3 runs to 12 residues. V lost 3 bases, J lost 5 bases, and 8 bases lay in between. Germline V CDR1 and CDR2: LNHDA, SQIVND (reference sequence). CDR3 in amino acids: CASSMAGNEQYF. The CDR3 DNA follows: TGTGCCAGTAGTATGGCGGGGAACGAGCAGTACTTC.

This clonotype was seen repeatedly, ten times or more. The chain carries TRBV30 and TRBJ1-4; 8 nucleotides match TRBD1. The CDR3 loop spans 15 amino acids. With V trimmed by 1 base and J by 3 bases, 4 bases remained unmatched. Germline V gives CDR1 GTSNPN, CDR2 SVGIG (reference sequence). This CDR3 is CAWSGSGQANEKLFF. CDR3 bases: TGTGCCTGGAGTGGTTCGGGACAGGCTAATGAAAAACTGTTTTTT.

This clonotype occurred many times. The rearrangement links TRBV20-1 to TRBJ1-1; TRBD1 is a possible D gene (5 bases). This CDR3 contains 13 residues. Germline V gene lookup returns CDR1 DFQATT and CDR2 SNEGSKA (reference sequence). V was trimmed by 5 bases and J by 6 bases, leaving 16 bases between them. For the CDR3, the DNA is TGCAGTGCTCGACCCGCGGGGCGCGCTGAAGCTTTCTTT. Translated: CSARPAGRAEAFF.

This clonotype came up many times. V and J are TRBV27 and TRBJ2-1, with D possibly matching TRBD1 (5 bases). The germline V gene encodes CDR1 MNHEY and CDR2 SMNVEV (reference sequence). CDR3 length: 12 residues. V was trimmed by 8 bases and J by 6 bases, leaving 11 bases between them. For the CDR3, the DNA is TGTGCCAGCGGGGCTGTGGGCAATGAGCAGTTCTTC. Its protein product is CASGAVGNEQFF.

Only one count was recorded for this clonotype. At one end, the junction sequence differs from germline, possibly due to a read error. The chain uses TRBV7-9 and TRBJ1-4; D possibly corresponds to TRBD1 (5 bases). The length of the CDR3 is 12 residues. The germline CDR1 and CDR2 sequences are SEHNR and FQNEAQ (reference sequence). Here the CDR3 DNA reads TGTGCCAGCAGCTCCCTAGGGGAAAAACCGTTTTTT. It yields the protein CASSSLGEKPFF.

V gene TRBV7-3 combines with J gene TRBJ2-3; the D gene is possibly TRBD2 (6 bases). The CDR3 spans 15 residues. V lost 5 bases, J lost 0 bases, and 12 bases lay in between. Germline V gene data show CDR1 as SGHTA and CDR2 as FQGTGA. Here the CDR3 DNA reads TGTGCCAGCAGCCTCACTAGCAGAAGCACAGATACGCAGTATTTT. Translated: CASSLTSRSTDTQYF.

In this sample, this clonotype turned up many times. The gene calls are TRBV5-1 and TRBJ1-2; no reliable D call. Trimming removed 0 bases from V and 7 bases from J, with 16 bases in between. Germline-derived CDR1 and CDR2 are SGHRS and YFSETQ. CDR3 length: 15 amino acids. The CDR3 nucleotides are TGCGCCAGCAGCTTGGATAGGGCGAATCCCGGTGGCTACACCTTC. Amino acid sequence: CASSLDRANPGGYTF.